The present T cell receptor (beta chain) was sequenced within a study of blood T cell repertoires in COVID-19. Study in general: Both acute and convalescent COVID-19 samples were obtained from the United States, Italy and Spain. PBMCs, B-cell-depleted T cells, or T cells were the source of the cDNA or gDNA that made up the material.

V was cut by 1 base and J by 4 bases, with 17 bases left in between. Germline lookup yields CDR1 MGHRA and CDR2 YSYEKL. The CDR3 covers 16 residues. Before being deemed recovered, Cohort 3 donors had two negative PCRs, clearance, or symptom resolution. Per the authors' pipeline: Using reference gene primer amplification, nucleated cell counts were estimated. The table came from immunoSEQ multiplex PCR; TCRdb's copy has only in-frame clones and leaves some out. D and trimming come from the DNA, and the V and J calls and clone size come from that table. The sample consists of under 150,000 clones, nearly 80% of them appearing once. This clone was found a few times.

The chain recombines TRBV4-1 with TRBJ2-7; D is perhaps TRBD2 (6 bases). Input material: PBMCs or T cells enriched from blood (not recorded which). This TCR derives from a woman aged 45 to 65 who had recovered from COVID-19. The CDR3 here is CASSQGSSAHAYEQYF. The DNA for the CDR3 is TGCGCCAGCAGCCAAGGATCTAGCGCCCACGCTTACGAGCAGTACTTC.